The 4 T cell receptor beta chains reported below all come from one sample, sequenced in a study of blood T cell repertoires in COVID-19. Measured with immunoSEQ multiplex PCR; TCRdb has only the in-frame clones, and not every one. The table includes roughly 200,000 clones, 70% to 90% detected once. The sample comprised peripheral blood. These receptors all come from a man between 60 and 75 years old with active or convalescent COVID-19.

This clone was seen a few times. This chain joins TRBV11-2 and TRBJ1-2, with D perhaps TRBD1 (6 bases). Germline lookup yields CDR1 SGHAT and CDR2 FQNNGV. The CDR3 runs 13 residues. Trimming cost V 5 bases and J 3 bases, with 10 bases left between them. CDR3 loop: CASSPQGHYGYTF. The CDR3, as DNA: TGTGCCAGCAGCCCACAGGGTCACTATGGCTACACCTTC.

The chain employs TRBV6-6 and TRBJ2-2; TRBD1 matches 9 bases. CDR1 is MNHNY, CDR2 SVGAGI, per germline (reference sequence). Unmatched junction bases numbered 3, after V lost 2 bases and J lost 5 bases. This CDR3 has 15 residues. CDR3 residues: CASSYDRGWTGELFF. CDR3 nucleotides: TGTGCCAGCAGTTACGACAGGGGGTGGACCGGGGAGCTGTTTTTT.

The chain is built from TRBV7-8 and TRBJ2-5, with D possibly matching TRBD1 (5 bases). The germline gives CDR1 SGHVS, CDR2 FQNEAQ. Trimming removed 5 bases from V and 5 bases from J, with 12 bases in between. The CDR3 spans 13 residues. The CDR3 bases are TGTGCCAGCAGCCTCCAGGGAAGGGAGACCCAGTACTTC. Translating it yields CASSLQGRETQYF.

This chain uses TRBV5-6 with TRBJ2-5, with D possibly matching TRBD1 (6 bases). Between the trimmed V and J ends, which lost 4 bases and 2 bases, there was a span of 12 bases. This CDR3 comprises 14 residues. Germline CDR1 SGHDT, CDR2 YYEEEE. The CDR3 coding sequence is TGTGCCAGCAGCAAAACAGGACAGCAAGAGACCCAGTACTTC. Its protein is CASSKTGQQETQYF.